The clone carrying this TCR beta chain was found many times. No antigen is known for it. The V and J ends lost 1 base and 0 bases respectively, with 12 bases between them. CDR3 size: 16 residues. In germline, CDR1 is DFQATT, CDR2 SNEGSKA (reference sequence). These data belong to a study of T cells in Graves' hyperthyroidism and ophthalmopathy. As for the study in general: Upon initial diagnosis and before any treatment, peripheral blood was collected. Study-wide points: Blood also held most thyroid clonotypes expanded beyond 0.001.

Amplified regions were TCR beta CDR3 sequences from RNA transcripts. The HTBI set primed first-round TCR CDR3 RT-PCR. TCRdb re-derived calls from the multiplex PCR reads in MiXCR, one entry per CDR3 protein. The data contain roughly 240,000 distinct CDR3 sequences, about 15% of them seen just once; the ten biggest clones take up 25% to 30%. PBMCs were sourced from approximately 10 ml fresh peripheral blood. The sample was blood. The sequence came from a woman under 30 with Graves' ophthalmopathy. The rearrangement uses TRBV20-1 and TRBJ1-4; D is unclear. The CDR3 protein is CSARVVGVSTNEKLFF. For the CDR3, the DNA is TGCAGTGCTAGAGTGGTAGGAGTTTCAACTAATGAAAAACTGTTTTTT.